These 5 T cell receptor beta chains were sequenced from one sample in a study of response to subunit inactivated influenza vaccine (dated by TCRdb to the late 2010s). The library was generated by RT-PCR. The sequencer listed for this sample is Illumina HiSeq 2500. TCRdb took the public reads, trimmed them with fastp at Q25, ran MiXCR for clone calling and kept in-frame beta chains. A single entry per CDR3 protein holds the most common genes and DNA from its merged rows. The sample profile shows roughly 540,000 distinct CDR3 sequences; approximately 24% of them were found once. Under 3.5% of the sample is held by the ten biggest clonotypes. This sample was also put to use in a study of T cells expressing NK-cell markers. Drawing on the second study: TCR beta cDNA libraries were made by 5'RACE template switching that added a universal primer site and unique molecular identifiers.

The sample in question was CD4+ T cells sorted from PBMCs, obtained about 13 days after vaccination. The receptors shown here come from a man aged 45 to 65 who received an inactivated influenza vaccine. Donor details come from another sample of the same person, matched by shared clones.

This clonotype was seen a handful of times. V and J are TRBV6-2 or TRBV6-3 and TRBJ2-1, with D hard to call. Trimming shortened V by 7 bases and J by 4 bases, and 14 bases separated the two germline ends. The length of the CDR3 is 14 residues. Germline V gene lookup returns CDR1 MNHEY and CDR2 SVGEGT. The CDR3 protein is CASTKPGPYNEQFF. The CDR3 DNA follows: TGTGCCAGCACGAAACCGGGCCCATACAATGAGCAGTTCTTC.

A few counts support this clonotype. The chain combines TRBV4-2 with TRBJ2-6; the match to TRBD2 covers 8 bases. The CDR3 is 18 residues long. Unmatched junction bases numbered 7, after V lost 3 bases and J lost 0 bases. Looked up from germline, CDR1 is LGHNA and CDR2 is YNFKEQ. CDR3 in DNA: TGTGCCAGCAGCCACTACCGGGGGGGTGGCTCTGGGGCCAACGTCCTGACTTTC. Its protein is CASSHYRGGGSGANVLTF.

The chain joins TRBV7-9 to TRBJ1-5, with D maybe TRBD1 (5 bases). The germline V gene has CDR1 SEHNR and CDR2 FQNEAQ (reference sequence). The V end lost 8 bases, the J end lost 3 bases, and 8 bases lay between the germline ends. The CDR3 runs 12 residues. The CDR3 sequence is CASGADNQPQHF. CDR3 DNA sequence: TGTGCCAGCGGGGCAGACAATCAGCCCCAGCATTTT.

CDR3 sequence reads: CSATGQGGREQYF. The CDR3 nucleotides read TGCAGCGCTACGGGACAGGGTGGTCGCGAGCAGTACTTC. V gene TRBV29-1 combines with J gene TRBJ2-7; 9 positions agree with TRBD1. Trimming removed 7 bases from V and 6 bases from J; junction bases left unmatched: 10. The V gene's germline CDR1 is SQVTM and CDR2 ANQGSEA. CDR3 length: 13 amino acids.

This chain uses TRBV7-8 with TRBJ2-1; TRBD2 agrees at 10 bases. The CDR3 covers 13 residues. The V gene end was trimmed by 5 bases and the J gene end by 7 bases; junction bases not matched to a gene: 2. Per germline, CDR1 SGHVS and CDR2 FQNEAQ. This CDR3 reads CASSGTSVNEQFF. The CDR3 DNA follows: TGTGCCAGCAGCGGGACTAGCGTGAATGAGCAGTTCTTC.